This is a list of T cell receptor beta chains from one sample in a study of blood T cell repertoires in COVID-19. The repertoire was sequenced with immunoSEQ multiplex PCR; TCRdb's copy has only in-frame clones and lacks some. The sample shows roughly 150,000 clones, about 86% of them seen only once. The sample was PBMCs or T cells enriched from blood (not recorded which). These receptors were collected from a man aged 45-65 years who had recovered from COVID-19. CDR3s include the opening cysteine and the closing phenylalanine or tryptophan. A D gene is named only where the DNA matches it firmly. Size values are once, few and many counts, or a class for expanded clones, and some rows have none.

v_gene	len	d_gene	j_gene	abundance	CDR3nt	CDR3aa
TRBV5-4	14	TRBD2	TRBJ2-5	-	TGTGCCAGCAGCTTGGGACTAGCGGGGGAGACCCAGTACTTC	CASSLGLAGETQYF
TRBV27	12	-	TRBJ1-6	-	TGTGCCAGCCCGCAGGGTAAGTCACCCCTCCACTTT	CASPQGKSPLHF
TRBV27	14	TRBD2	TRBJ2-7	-	TGTGCCAGCAGTGGACTAGCGGGGGTCTACGAGCAGTACTTC	CASSGLAGVYEQYF
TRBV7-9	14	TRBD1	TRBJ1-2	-	TGTGCCAGCAGCCCGGGGACAGGGACGAAAGGCTACACCTTC	CASSPGTGTKGYTF
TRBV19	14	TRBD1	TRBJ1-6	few	TGTGCCAGTAGCCCGGGACAGGGTTATTCACCCCTCCACTTT	CASSPGQGYSPLHF
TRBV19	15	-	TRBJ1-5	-	TGTGCCAGTAGTATAGGTCCGGGTAGCAATCAGCCCCAGCATTTT	CASSIGPGSNQPQHF
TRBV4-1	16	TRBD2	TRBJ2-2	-	TGCGCCAGCAGCCTCCGAAGCGGGGGGGCCCCCGGGGAGCTGTTTTTT	CASSLRSGGAPGELFF
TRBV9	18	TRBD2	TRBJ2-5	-	TGTGCCAGCAGCGTAGCCCCAGCTCGGCGGGGGGGCAGTGAGACCCAGTACTTC	CASSVAPARRGGSETQYF
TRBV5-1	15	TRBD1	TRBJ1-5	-	TGCGCCAGCAGCTTAGACAGGGCTCCTAATCAGCCCCAGCATTTT	CASSLDRAPNQPQHF
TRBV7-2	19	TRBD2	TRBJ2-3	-	TGTGCCAGCAGCTCACAGGGACTAGCGGGGGGACCTAGCACAGATACGCAGTATTTT	CASSSQGLAGGPSTDTQYF
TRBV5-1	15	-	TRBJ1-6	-	TGCGCCAGCAGCCCCTTCCAGGAAAATAATTCACCCCTCCACTTT	CASSPFQENNSPLHF
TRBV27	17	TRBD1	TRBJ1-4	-	TGTGCCAGCAGTACAATCACAGGGGGCGACGCTAATGAAAAACTGTTTTTT	CASSTITGGDANEKLFF
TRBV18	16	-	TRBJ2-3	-	TGTGCCAGCTCGGGAACGGGACTTACTAGCACAGATACGCAGTATTTT	CASSGTGLTSTDTQYF
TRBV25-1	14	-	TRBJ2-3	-	TGTGCCAGCAACCGACTAGAGTTCACAGATACGCAGTATTTT	CASNRLEFTDTQYF
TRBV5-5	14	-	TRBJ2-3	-	TGTGCCAGCAGCTTGGGGGTATCAGGAGATACGCAGTATTTT	CASSLGVSGDTQYF
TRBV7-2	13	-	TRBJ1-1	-	TGTGCCAGCAGCCGAGACAGGAACACTGAAGCTTTCTTT	CASSRDRNTEAFF
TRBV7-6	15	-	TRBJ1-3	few	TGTGCCAGCAGCCCCTCTAGGAGCTCTGGAAACACCATATATTTT	CASSPSRSSGNTIYF
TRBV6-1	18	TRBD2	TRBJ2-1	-	TGTGCCAGCAGTGGACTAGCGGGGGGGTGGAGCTCCTACAATGAGCAGTTCTTC	CASSGLAGGWSSYNEQFF
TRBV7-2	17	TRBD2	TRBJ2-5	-	TGTGCCAGCAGCCCAGTAGCGGGGACGGAGTTACAAGAGACCCAGTACTTC	CASSPVAGTELQETQYF
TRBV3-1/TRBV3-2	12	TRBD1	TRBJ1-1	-	TGTGCCAGCAGCCCACAGGGGTTTGAAGCTTTCTTT	CASSPQGFEAFF
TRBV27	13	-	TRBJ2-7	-	TGTGCCAGCAGCGCGCCCCCGGCCTACGAGCAGTACTTC	CASSAPPAYEQYF
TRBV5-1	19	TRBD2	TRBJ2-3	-	TGCGCCAGCAGCTTGGCCGGACTAGCGGGGGGCGTTAGCACAGATACGCAGTATTTT	CASSLAGLAGGVSTDTQYF
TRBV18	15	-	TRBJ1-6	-	TGTGCCAGCTCACCTATGATACAAAGTAATTCACCCCTCCACTTT	CASSPMIQSNSPLHF
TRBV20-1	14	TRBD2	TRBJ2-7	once	TGCAGTGCTAGTCGGGAAGCGGGGGGTTTAGAGCAGTACTTC	CSASREAGGLEQYF
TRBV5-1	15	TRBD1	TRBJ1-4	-	TGCGCCAGCAGCTTGGGACAGGGGTTAAATGAAAAACTGTTTTTT	CASSLGQGLNEKLFF
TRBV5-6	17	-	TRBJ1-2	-	TGTGCCAGCAGCTTGTATGAGGGACAAGCCGTTAACTATGGCTACACCTTC	CASSLYEGQAVNYGYTF
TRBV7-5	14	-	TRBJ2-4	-	TGTGCCAGAAGCTTCGACAGTTCTCTCACCCTTCAGTACTTC	CARSFDSSLTLQYF
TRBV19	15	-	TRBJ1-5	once	TGTGCCAGTAGTATCAGGGTGGAGGGAGGTCAGCCCCAGCATTTT	CASSIRVEGGQPQHF
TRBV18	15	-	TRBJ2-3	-	TGTGCCAGCTCACCACCAGGGGCTAGCACAGATACGCAGTATTTT	CASSPPGASTDTQYF
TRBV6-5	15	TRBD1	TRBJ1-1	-	TGTGCCAGCAGTTCAGGACAGGGTGGTCGCACTGAAGCTTTCTTT	CASSSGQGGRTEAFF
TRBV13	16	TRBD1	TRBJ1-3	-	TGTGCCAGCAGCTTCCGGGACAGGCACTCTGGAAACACCATATATTTT	CASSFRDRHSGNTIYF
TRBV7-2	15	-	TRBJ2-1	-	TGTGCCAGCAGCCCCCGAGGGGGGGGACACAATGAGCAGTTCTTC	CASSPRGGGHNEQFF